This record looks at one T cell receptor (beta chain) sequence and its context. This sample was taken from a study of blood T cell repertoires in COVID-19. The assay was immunoSEQ multiplex PCR, and TCRdb's table has in-frame clones only and misses some. The sample yields around 170,000 clones, 70% to 85% seen once. The clonotype comes from a man between 50 and 59 years old who had recovered from COVID-19. Sequenced: PBMCs or T cells enriched from blood (not recorded which).

DNA of the CDR3: TGCGCCAGCAGCCCAGGGTCTTCTGGAAACACCATATATTTT. This translates into CASSPGSSGNTIYF. This chain links TRBV5-1 with TRBJ1-3; the D gene is possibly TRBD1 (5 bases). In germline, CDR1 is SGHRS, CDR2 YFSETQ. V lost 4 bases and J lost 1, with 9 bases in between. CDR3 size: 14 residues.